The 10 T cell receptor beta chains listed next were all sequenced from one sample in a study of blood T cell repertoires in COVID-19. This table comes from immunoSEQ multiplex PCR, and its TCRdb copy is limited to in-frame clones, with some not included. The sample lists some 240,000 clones, 65% to 90% occurring once. Material for sequencing was peripheral blood. These receptors were collected from a man aged 50 or older with active or convalescent COVID-19.

The V call is TRBV7-2, the J call TRBJ2-5; D is undetermined. Trimming took off 0 bases at V and 2 bases at J, with 4 bases between the two ends. This CDR3 is built from 13 residues. Germline lookup yields CDR1 SGHTA and CDR2 FQGNSA. The CDR3 here is CASSLAAQETQYF. CDR3 nucleotides: TGTGCCAGCAGCTTAGCAGCACAAGAGACCCAGTACTTC. Filled out from reference TRBV7-2 and TRBJ2-5, the complete variable domain reads GAGVSQSPSNKVTEKGKDVELRCDPISGHTALYWYRQSLGQGLEFLIYFQGNSAPDKSGLPSDRFSAERTGGSVSTLTIQRTQQEDSAVYLCASSLAAQETQYFGPGTRLLVL.

The V and J genes are TRBV4-1 and TRBJ2-4; D possibly corresponds to TRBD1 (6 bases). Germline-derived CDR1 and CDR2 are MGHRA and YSYEKL. The CDR3 is 15 amino acids. The V end was cut by 1 base, the J end by 6 bases, with 13 bases between. In DNA, the CDR3 is TGCGCCAGCAGCCAAGTGGACAGAGATCGAAACATTCAGTACTTC. Translation gives CASSQVDRDRNIQYF.

The chain carries TRBV7-6 and TRBJ1-5; D is uncertain. This CDR3 region has 13 residues. The germline V and J ends were trimmed by 1 base and 5 bases, with 6 bases remaining between them. Germline-derived CDR1 and CDR2 are SGHVS and FNYEAQ. The CDR3 region has the DNA TGTGCCAGCAGCTTAGGAAGAGATCAGCCCCAGCATTTT. Translated, it gives CASSLGRDQPQHF.

V gene TRBV5-6 combines with J gene TRBJ2-1; 7 positions agree with TRBD2. This CDR3 is 16 amino acids long. Germline loops: CDR1 SGHDT, CDR2 YYEEEE. Trimming took 4 bases from V and 0 from J; bases not matched to a gene: 7. DNA of the CDR3: TGTGCCAGCAGCGGGGGGGACGGAAGCTCCTACAATGAGCAGTTCTTC. Protein: CASSGGDGSSYNEQFF.

This sequence joins TRBV18 and TRBJ2-3; the D gene is possibly TRBD1 (5 bases). This CDR3 comprises 15 residues. V shed 2 bases and J shed 0 bases, with 9 bases lying between them. Germline V gives CDR1 KGHSH, CDR2 LQKENI. The CDR3 here is CASSPIGASTDTQYF. For the CDR3, the DNA is TGTGCCAGCTCACCAATAGGGGCGAGCACAGATACGCAGTATTTT.

This clone was counted a few times. The V and J genes are TRBV28 and TRBJ1-2, with D perhaps matching TRBD1 (5 bases). Germline V gene sequence: CDR1 MDHEN, CDR2 SYDVKM. The length of the CDR3 is 11 residues. Trimming shortened V by 7 bases and J by 3 bases, and 6 bases separated the two germline ends. The CDR3 DNA is TGTGCCAGCACAGGGTACTATGGCTACACCTTC. Translated, it gives CASTGYYGYTF.

V and J are TRBV4-3 and TRBJ2-1; D is unresolved. This CDR3 comprises 14 residues. Germline V gene data show CDR1 as LGHNA and CDR2 as YSLEER. V lost 0 bases and J lost 6, with 9 bases in between. The CDR3 nucleotides read TGCGCCAGCAGCCAAGAATTTTCGTCCAATGAGCAGTTCTTC. Its translation: CASSQEFSSNEQFF.

This clone was observed a few times. This chain joins TRBV9 and TRBJ2-2; D possibly corresponds to TRBD1 (6 bases). The CDR3 has 14 amino acids. CDR1 is SGDLS and CDR2 is YYNGEE in the germline V gene. The V gene lost 6 bases and the J gene lost 4 bases, with 13 bases spanning the gap. CDR3 sequence: CASTQGGSTGELFF. CDR3 coding DNA: TGTGCCAGCACCCAAGGGGGATCCACCGGGGAGCTGTTTTTT.

This clone appeared a single time. The CDR3 sequence is CASSPGLAGVYNEQFF. The CDR3 DNA follows: TGTGCCAGCAGTCCGGGACTAGCGGGGGTCTACAATGAGCAGTTCTTC. The chain couples TRBV27 to TRBJ2-1; 14 nucleotides align to TRBD2. This CDR3 spans 16 amino acids. V lost 5 bases to trimming and J lost 3 bases; unmatched junction nucleotides: 3. From germline, CDR1 is MNHEY and CDR2 SMNVEV (reference sequence).

The genes are TRBV5-5 and TRBJ2-5; 10 bases align to TRBD1. The CDR3 contains 13 residues. Unmatched junction bases numbered 1, after V lost 4 bases and J lost 4 bases. Germline loops: CDR1 SGHKS, CDR2 YYEKEE (reference sequence). The CDR3 nucleotides are TGTGCCAGCAGCAGGGACAGGGGAGAGACCCAGTACTTC. This encodes CASSRDRGETQYF.